This note documents a single T cell receptor beta chain sequence. Antigen specificity is unknown. CDR3 and TCR beta VDJ profiling relied on genomic DNA as the template. In TCRdb, the reads were re-called with MiXCR into one record per CDR3 protein. The repertoire holds approximately 45,000 distinct CDR3 sequences, with approximately 78% as singletons. The record originates from a study of CD8+CD57+ T cells in acquired aplastic anemia. General observations from the study: Patients and controls were not found to differ significantly in CD8+ Simpson's diversity.

The sequence was obtained from a human donor in good health, serving as a control. The sequencing input was sorted CD4+, CD8+, or CD8+CD57+ T cells (not recorded which) from PBMCs.

The CDR3 bases are TGTGCCAGCAGCTTAGCCCTGGGGGGCTACACCTTC. Amino acid sequence: CASSLALGGYTF. The rearrangement uses TRBV7-2 and TRBJ1-2, with no clear D. Trimming removed 0 bases at V and 8 bases at J, with 7 bases between. From germline, CDR1 is SGHTA and CDR2 FQGNSA. The CDR3 is 12 residues long.